One and the same sample provided the 18 T cell receptor beta chains below, sequenced in a study of Graves' ophthalmopathy and Graves' hyperthyroidism. Amplified material comprised TCR beta CDR3 regions derived from RNA transcripts. HTBI primers were used in a first-round RT-PCR, which preceded a second-round multiplex PCR. From the multiplex PCR reads, TCRdb called clonotypes with MiXCR, one entry per CDR3 protein. The sample has under 250,000 distinct CDR3 sequences, about 22% seen once. Input material: peripheral blood. Receptor source: a woman aged 45-65 years with Graves' ophthalmopathy.

This clonotype was recorded many times. The rearrangement uses TRBV29-1 and TRBJ2-7; TRBD1 matches 9 bases. V gave up 7 bases and J gave up 6 bases; unmatched junction bases: 7. The CDR3 consists of 12 residues. Per the germline V gene, CDR1 is SQVTM and CDR2 is ANQGSEA. Here the CDR3 reads CSGGQGGSEQYF. The CDR3 bases are TGCAGCGGGGGACAGGGAGGGTCCGAGCAGTACTTC.

This clonotype turned up a few times. Possible read error: a much larger clone is one base away. The chain couples TRBV20-1 to TRBJ1-1; the match to TRBD1 covers 10 bases. V trimming: 6 bases; J trimming: 4 bases; junction bases outside the gene matches: 5. This CDR3 contains 13 residues. Germline V CDR1 and CDR2: DFQATT, SNEGSKA (reference sequence). CDR3: CSAGQGRSTEAFF. In DNA form, the CDR3 reads TGCAGTGCGGGACAGGGGAGGAGCACTGAAGCTTTCTTT.

In this sample, this clonotype turned up many times. The CDR3 coding sequence is TGCGCCAGCAGCTTCCTTGGACTACAAGAGACCCAGTACTTC. This codes for CASSFLGLQETQYF. V and J are TRBV5-1 and TRBJ2-5, with D maybe TRBD2 (6 bases). V was clipped by 2 bases and J by 2 bases, with 10 bases between them. The CDR3 is 14 amino acids. Germline V gives CDR1 SGHRS, CDR2 YFSETQ.

This clonotype appeared many times. The CDR3 spells CASSERGRYEQYF. In nucleotides, the CDR3 is TGCGCCAGCAGTGAGAGGGGTCGATACGAGCAGTACTTC. The chain couples TRBV10-1 to TRBJ2-7; D might be TRBD1 (5 bases). V dropped 2 bases and J dropped 4 bases, with 9 bases sitting between them. Germline CDR1 is WNHNN and CDR2 is SYGVQD (reference sequence). The CDR3 extends over 13 amino acids.

This clonotype was seen repeatedly, ten times or more. The V call is TRBV24-1, the J call TRBJ2-5; D is uncertain. Trimming removed 0 bases from V and 0 bases from J, with 4 bases in between. This CDR3 has 14 residues. Germline CDR1 KGHDR, CDR2 SFDVKD. The CDR3 nucleotides are TGTGCCACCAGTGATTTGGAACACCAAGAGACCCAGTACTTC. It yields the protein CATSDLEHQETQYF.

V usage is TRBV30 and J usage is TRBJ1-1, with unresolved D. The CDR3 consists of 12 residues. Trimming shortened V by 2 bases and J by 2 bases, and 6 bases separated the two germline ends. The V gene's germline CDR1 is GTSNPN and CDR2 SVGIG (reference sequence). CDR3 amino acids: CAWSFHNTEAFF. The CDR3 nucleotides read TGTGCCTGGAGTTTCCACAACACTGAAGCTTTCTTT.

The table lists this clonotype with many counts. The V call is TRBV3-1, the J call TRBJ2-7, with D possibly being TRBD2 (5 bases). Germline CDR1 and CDR2: LGHDT and YNNKEL (reference sequence). The CDR3 spans 13 residues. V was cut by 2 bases and J by 3 bases, with 8 bases left in between. The CDR3 coding sequence is TGTGCCAGCAGCCAATCCGGGAACTACGAGCAGTACTTC. Its protein product is CASSQSGNYEQYF.

This clonotype was picked up many times. The chain is built from TRBV12-3 or TRBV12-4 and TRBJ2-7, with 7 nucleotides matching TRBD2. V was pared by 5 bases and J by 6 bases, with 10 bases of the junction left unmatched. The CDR3 totals 14 residues. The CDR3 sequence is CASSPLSGVLEQYF. The CDR3 region has the DNA TGTGCCAGCAGTCCCCTGAGCGGGGTCCTCGAGCAGTACTTC.

This clonotype came up many times. The chain combines TRBV12-3 or TRBV12-4 with TRBJ2-3; D perhaps matches TRBD2 (5 bases). The V and J ends lost 3 bases and 0 bases respectively, with 13 bases between them. The CDR3 totals 16 residues. The CDR3 nucleotides read TGTGCCAGCAGTTTCGACCCGGGCGGGAGCACAGATACGCAGTATTTT. This codes for CASSFDPGGSTDTQYF.

This clonotype occurred many times. This sequence joins TRBV27 and TRBJ2-5; 13 bases are shared with TRBD2. Trimming took 6 bases from V and 1 from J; bases not matched to a gene: 11. CDR1 MNHEY and CDR2 SMNVEV come from the germline V gene (reference sequence). The CDR3 is 18 amino acids. CDR3 sequence reads: CASRSAGLAGLPQETQYF. CDR3 coding DNA: TGTGCCAGCAGATCTGCGGGACTAGCGGGATTGCCCCAAGAGACCCAGTACTTC.

This clonotype was seen repeatedly, ten times or more. The V and J genes are TRBV27 and TRBJ2-5; D call uncertain. This CDR3 has 13 residues. CDR1 and CDR2 (germline): MNHEY, SMNVEV (reference sequence). Trimming stripped 5 bases from V and 5 bases from J, with 12 bases between. In DNA form, the CDR3 reads TGTGCCAGCAGTACTTGGGCCCGGGAGACCCAGTACTTC. This translates into CASSTWARETQYF.

Only a few counts were recorded for this clonotype. V usage is TRBV30 and J usage is TRBJ1-5; 12 nucleotides match TRBD1. The CDR3 has 16 amino acids. V was pared by 0 bases and J by 11 bases, with 11 bases of the junction left unmatched. Germline V lookup: CDR1 GTSNPN, CDR2 SVGIG (reference sequence). CDR3 bases: TGTGCCTGGAGTGTAGGGGACAGGGGGCGCAAAGCGGCCCAGCATTTT. Its protein product is CAWSVGDRGRKAAQHF.

The sample holds many counts of this clonotype. The chain recombines TRBV29-1 with TRBJ2-7; 8 bases map to TRBD2. The germline V gene has CDR1 SQVTM and CDR2 ANQGSEA. The CDR3 extends over 14 amino acids. V shed 5 bases and J 2 bases; nucleotides not matched to a gene: 8. CDR3 residues: CSVTASGSPYEQYF. The DNA of the CDR3 is TGCAGCGTTACAGCGAGCGGGAGTCCCTACGAGCAGTACTTC.

This clonotype was seen ten or more times. The rearrangement uses TRBV6-5 and TRBJ1-1; 8 bases fit TRBD1. CDR1 is MNHEY, CDR2 SVGAGI, per germline. The CDR3 covers 14 residues. V gave up 2 bases and J gave up 1 base; unmatched junction bases: 0. CDR3 in DNA: TGTGCCAGCAGTTACGGGACAGGGAACACTGAAGCTTTCTTT. This codes for CASSYGTGNTEAFF.

Many counts were recorded for this clonotype. The rearrangement links TRBV6-5 to TRBJ2-7; possibly TRBD1 for D (5 bases). Germline loops: CDR1 MNHEY, CDR2 SVGAGI. V lost 0 bases to trimming and J lost 0 bases, with 12 bases between them. This CDR3 contains 16 residues. The DNA of the CDR3 is TGTGCCAGCAGTTACTCGGGGCCGAAGCGCTCCTACGAGCAGTACTTC. Protein sequence: CASSYSGPKRSYEQYF.

This clonotype occurred many times. The V gene is TRBV7-3, the J gene TRBJ2-2, with a tentative D call TRBD1 (5 bases). This CDR3 spans 16 amino acids. In germline, CDR1 is SGHTA, CDR2 FQGTGA. V lost 5 bases and J lost 4, with 17 bases in between. The CDR3 protein is CASSPDFRTSTGELFF. CDR3 DNA: TGTGCCAGCAGCCCAGACTTTAGGACATCCACCGGGGAGCTGTTTTTT.

This clonotype was picked up many times. The chain combines TRBV11-2 with TRBJ2-2, with D possibly being TRBD1 or TRBD2 (5 bases each). Germline CDR1 SGHAT, CDR2 FQNNGV. The CDR3 totals 17 residues. The germline V and J ends were trimmed by 5 bases and 0 bases, with 16 bases remaining between them. CDR3 bases: TGTGCCAGCAGCCAACCTACCGGGACCTCGAACACCGGGGAGCTGTTTTTT. Protein product: CASSQPTGTSNTGELFF.

The rearrangement uses TRBV6-5 and TRBJ1-1; D remains unclear. CDR3 length: 14 residues. The germline CDR1 and CDR2 sequences are MNHEY and SVGAGI. V was clipped by 0 bases and J by 4 bases, with 9 bases between them. This CDR3 reads CASSYSTSGTEAFF. The CDR3 nucleotides are TGTGCCAGCAGTTACTCGACATCCGGCACTGAAGCTTTCTTT.